This T cell receptor beta chain was identified during a study of Ad26.COV2.S vaccination and SARS-CoV-2 variants. Details on this clone: Its antigen is currently unknown.

Assay: immunoSEQ multiplex PCR; the TCRdb copy retains only in-frame clones and omits some. Counted here are a few hundred thousand clones, 83% occurring once; the ten biggest clones make up 7% to 9.5%. Treatment in this sample: some 20 received Ad26.COV2.S at low or high dose, single or two shots; about 5 received placebo; per-sample allocation not given. Day 63 following the first vaccine or placebo injection was when the samples were taken. Study-wide points: Non-spike TCR breadth did not differ much between vaccine and placebo recipients. TCR breadth and depth analyses may have underestimated total T cell responses.

CDR1 and CDR2 from the germline V gene are WNHNN and SYGVQD (reference sequence). V gave up 6 bases and J gave up 0 bases; unmatched junction bases: 5. The CDR3 runs 15 residues. The material was peripheral blood, obtained in a trial of Ad26.COV2.S vaccine versus placebo. This chain connects TRBV10-1 to TRBJ1-3, with 7 bases identical to TRBD1. This TCR derives from a person between 18 and 65 years old who received the Ad26.COV2.S COVID-19 vaccine or a placebo. The CDR3 region is CASSRDSTSGNTIYF. In DNA form, the CDR3 reads TGCGCCAGCAGCCGGGACAGTACCTCTGGAAACACCATATATTTT.